This TCR beta chain was sequenced for a study of T cells in Graves' hyperthyroidism and ophthalmopathy. The source of the PBMCs was over 8.5 ml of fresh peripheral blood. Germline loops: CDR1 LGHNT, CDR2 FRNRAP. This CDR3 comprises 17 residues. Trimming removed 3 bases from V and 6 bases from J; junction bases left unmatched: 12. What was amplified from RNA transcripts were TCR beta CDR3 regions. In the first-round RT-PCR of the TCR CDR3, the HTBI primer set was used. TCRdb itself ran the multiplex PCR reads through MiXCR, one entry per CDR3 protein. The sample yields more than 600,000 distinct CDR3 sequences, roughly 15% seen once.

Material: blood. The receptor was derived from a man in his late teens or twenties with Graves' hyperthyroidism. The chain has TRBV12-5 and TRBJ1-5; 9 bases map to TRBD1. CDR3 DNA sequence: TGTGCTAGTGGTTTTTTAGTGGGACAGGGCGTCGGTCAGCCCCAGCATTTT. Translating it yields CASGFLVGQGVGQPQHF.